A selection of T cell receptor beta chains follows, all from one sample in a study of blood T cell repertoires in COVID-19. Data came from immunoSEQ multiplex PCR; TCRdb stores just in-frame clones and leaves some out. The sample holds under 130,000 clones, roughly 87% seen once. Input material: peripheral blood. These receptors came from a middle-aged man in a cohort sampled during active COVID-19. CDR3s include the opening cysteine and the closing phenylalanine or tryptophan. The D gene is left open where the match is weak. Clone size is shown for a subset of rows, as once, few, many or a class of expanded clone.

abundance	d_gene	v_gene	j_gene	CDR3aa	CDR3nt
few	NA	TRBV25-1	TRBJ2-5	CASSESGQGQRETQYF	TGTGCCAGCAGTGAATCGGGTCAGGGGCAACGCGAGACCCAGTACTTC
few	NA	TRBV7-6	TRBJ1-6	CASSRGPPQGGLNNSPLHF	TGTGCCAGCAGCCGTGGACCGCCCCAAGGGGGTCTTAATAATTCACCCCTCCACTTT
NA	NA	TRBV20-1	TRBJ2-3	CSASLGDGADTQYF	TGCAGTGCTAGTCTAGGGGATGGGGCAGATACGCAGTATTTT
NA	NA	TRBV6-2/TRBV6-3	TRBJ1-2	CASSYSPGFGYTF	TGTGCCAGCAGTTACTCTCCGGGGTTCGGCTACACCTTC
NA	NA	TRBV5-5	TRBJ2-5	CASSREKETQYF	TGTGCCAGCAGTCGGGAGAAAGAGACCCAGTACTTC
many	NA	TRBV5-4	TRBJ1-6	CASSLARGENSPLHF	TGTGCCAGCAGCTTGGCCCGCGGGGAAAATTCACCCCTCCACTTT
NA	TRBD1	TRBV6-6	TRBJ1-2	CASSAQGEYGYTF	TGTGCCAGCAGTGCCCAGGGGGAGTACGGCTACACCTTC
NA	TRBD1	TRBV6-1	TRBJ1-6	CASSERDRVYNSPLHF	TGTGCCAGCAGTGAAAGAGACAGGGTATATAATTCACCCCTCCACTTT
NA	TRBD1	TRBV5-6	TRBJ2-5	CASSLTGGMMSETQYF	TGTGCCAGCAGCCTCACAGGGGGCATGATGAGCGAGACCCAGTACTTC
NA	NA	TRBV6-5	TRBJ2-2	CASSYEATGELFF	TGTGCCAGCAGTTACGAGGCAACCGGGGAGCTGTTTTTT
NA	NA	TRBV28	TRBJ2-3	CASSFALLKGGVTDTQYF	TGTGCCAGCAGTTTCGCTCTCTTAAAAGGGGGAGTTACAGATACGCAGTATTTT
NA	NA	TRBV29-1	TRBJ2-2	CSVQTLEVGELFF	TGCAGCGTTCAAACTCTGGAGGTCGGGGAGCTGTTTTTT
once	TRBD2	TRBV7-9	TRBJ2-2	CASSLAGSGGTGELFF	TGTGCCAGCAGCTTAGCAGGGAGCGGGGGCACCGGGGAGCTGTTTTTT
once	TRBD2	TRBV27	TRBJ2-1	CASSTVAGVYNEQFF	TGTGCCAGCAGTACGGTAGCGGGGGTTTACAATGAGCAGTTCTTC
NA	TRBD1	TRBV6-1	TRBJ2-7	CASREHGTASSYEQYF	TGTGCCAGCAGGGAACACGGGACAGCATCCTCCTACGAGCAGTACTTC
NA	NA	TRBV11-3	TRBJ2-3	CASSPRGGHTQYF	TGTGCCAGCAGCCCCAGAGGAGGTCATACGCAGTATTTT
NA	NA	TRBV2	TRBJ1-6	CASQAPSSYNSPLHF	TGTGCCAGTCAGGCCCCTTCGTCCTATAATTCACCCCTCCACTTT
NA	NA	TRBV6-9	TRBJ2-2	CASRTKGTGELFF	TGTGCCAGCAGGACTAAGGGCACCGGGGAGCTGTTTTTT
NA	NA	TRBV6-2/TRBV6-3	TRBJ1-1	CASSFYSQGMDTEAFF	TGTGCCAGCAGTTTTTACTCCCAGGGCATGGACACTGAAGCTTTCTTT
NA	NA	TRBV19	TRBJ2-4	CASSTGENIQYF	TGTGCCAGTAGTACAGGGGAAAACATTCAGTACTTC
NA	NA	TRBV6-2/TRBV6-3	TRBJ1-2	CASSSPARPYGYTF	TGTGCCAGCAGTTCCCCCGCCAGGCCTTATGGCTACACCTTC
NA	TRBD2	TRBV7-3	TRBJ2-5	CASSLSGGSQETQYF	TGTGCCAGCAGCTTAAGCGGGGGGTCCCAAGAGACCCAGTACTTC
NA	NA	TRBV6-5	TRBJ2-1	CASSLLVYVEQFF	TGTGCCAGCAGCCTATTAGTTTACGTTGAGCAGTTCTTC
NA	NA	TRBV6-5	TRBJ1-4	CASREGNNEKLFF	TGTGCCAGCAGGGAGGGAAATAATGAAAAACTGTTTTTT
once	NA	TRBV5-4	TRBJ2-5	CASSPRVGETQYF	TGTGCCAGCAGCCCACGGGTAGGAGAGACCCAGTACTTC
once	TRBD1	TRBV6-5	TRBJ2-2	CASSYSTGYTGELFF	TGTGCCAGCAGTTACTCGACAGGGTACACCGGGGAGCTGTTTTTT
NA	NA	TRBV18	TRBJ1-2	CASSRATGSGGYTF	TGTGCCAGCTCGCGCGCAACAGGGAGTGGTGGCTACACCTTC
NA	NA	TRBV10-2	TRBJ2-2	CASSDLATNTGELFF	TGCGCCAGCAGTGATTTGGCAACGAACACCGGGGAGCTGTTTTTT
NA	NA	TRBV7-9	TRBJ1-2	CASSPGQPVNYGYTF	TGTGCCAGCAGCCCGGGACAACCCGTTAACTATGGCTACACCTTC
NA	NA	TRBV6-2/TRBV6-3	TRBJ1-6	CASSISGGRMPLHF	TGTGCCAGCAGTATTAGTGGCGGTAGGATGCCCCTCCACTTT
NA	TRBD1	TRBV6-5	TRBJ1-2	CASRDGTENGYTF	TGTGCCAGCAGAGACGGGACAGAAAATGGCTACACCTTC
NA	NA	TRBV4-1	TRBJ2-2	CASPTGGTGVTGELFF	TGCGCCAGCCCCACCGGGGGCACAGGGGTCACCGGGGAGCTGTTTTTT
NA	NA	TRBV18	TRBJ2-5	CASSPWSIGGETQYF	TGTGCCAGCTCACCCTGGTCAATAGGGGGAGAGACCCAGTACTTC
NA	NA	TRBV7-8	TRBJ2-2	CASSLVQNTGELFF	TGTGCCAGCAGCTTAGTACAAAACACCGGGGAGCTGTTTTTT
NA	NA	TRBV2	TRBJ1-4	CASSDQGATNEKLFF	TGTGCCAGCAGTGACCAGGGTGCAACTAATGAAAAACTGTTTTTT
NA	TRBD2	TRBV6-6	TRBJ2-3	CASRGTSGTDTQYF	TGTGCCAGCAGAGGGACTAGCGGCACAGATACGCAGTATTTT
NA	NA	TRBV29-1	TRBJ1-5	CSVDTGPVSSPQHF	TGCAGCGTTGATACTGGGCCTGTCAGTTCGCCCCAGCATTTT
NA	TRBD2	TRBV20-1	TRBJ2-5	CSASTTGGQETQYF	TGCAGTGCTAGTACGACGGGGGGCCAAGAGACCCAGTACTTC
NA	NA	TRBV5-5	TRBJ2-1	CASSLGLLSYNEQFF	TGTGCCAGCAGCTTGGGACTTCTATCCTACAATGAGCAGTTCTTC
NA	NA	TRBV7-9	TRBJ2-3	CASVGSGRTDTQYF	TGTGCCAGCGTCGGGAGCGGCCGCACAGATACGCAGTATTTT
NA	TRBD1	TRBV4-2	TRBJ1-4	CASSQGLTGSATNEKLFF	TGTGCCAGCAGCCAAGGGTTGACAGGGTCGGCAACTAATGAAAAACTGTTTTTT
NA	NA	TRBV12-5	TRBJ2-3	CASGLMGPDTQYF	TGTGCTAGTGGTTTGATGGGGCCGGATACGCAGTATTTT
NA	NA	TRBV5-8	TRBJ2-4	CASSLLGGPGHIQYF	TGTGCCAGCAGCTTGCTGGGGGGGCCGGGCCACATTCAGTACTTC
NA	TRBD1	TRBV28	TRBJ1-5	CASSQRTGFGQPQHF	TGTGCCAGCAGTCAAAGGACAGGGTTTGGTCAGCCCCAGCATTTT
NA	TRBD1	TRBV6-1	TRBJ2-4	CASSDERAHRTGLAKNIQYF	TGTGCCAGCAGTGACGAACGGGCCCATAGGACAGGCTTAGCCAAAAACATTCAGTACTTC
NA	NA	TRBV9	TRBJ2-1	CASSATGGSSYNEQFF	TGTGCCAGCAGCGCAACCGGAGGGTCCTCCTACAATGAGCAGTTCTTC
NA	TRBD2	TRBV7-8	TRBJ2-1	CASSSYELAGGPGEQFF	TGTGCCAGCAGCTCCTACGAACTAGCGGGGGGGCCAGGGGAGCAGTTCTTC
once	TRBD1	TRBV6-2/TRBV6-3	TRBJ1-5	CASSYSTGTSNQPQHF	TGTGCCAGCAGTTACTCGACAGGGACTAGCAATCAGCCCCAGCATTTT